Below, 12 T cell receptor beta chains from the same sample are listed, as sequenced in a study of Graves' ophthalmopathy and Graves' hyperthyroidism. The TCR beta CDR3 regions underwent amplification from RNA transcripts. First-round RT-PCR with HTBI primers preceded a second-round multiplex PCR. TCRdb reprocessed the multiplex PCR reads via MiXCR and lists one record per CDR3 protein. The sample lists 400,000 or so distinct CDR3 sequences; about 15% were seen once. Input material: peripheral blood. The receptors stem from an adult woman with stable Graves' hyperthyroidism.

There are many counts of this clonotype. This chain connects TRBV29-1 to TRBJ1-1; D is undetermined. V was clipped by 2 bases and J by 2 bases, with 9 bases between them. The CDR3 runs to 13 residues. CDR1 is SQVTM and CDR2 is ANQGSEA in the germline V gene. The CDR3 DNA sequence: TGCAGCGTTGAAACTCAGCCTAACACTGAAGCTTTCTTT. It is translated as CSVETQPNTEAFF.

This clonotype appeared many times. The genes are TRBV29-1 and TRBJ2-7; D ambiguous. Trimming removed 4 bases at V and 2 bases at J, with 12 bases between. CDR3 length equals 13 residues. CDR1 and CDR2 (germline): SQVTM, ANQGSEA. DNA of the CDR3: TGCAGCGTTGGGGGTGACGGCGCCTACGAGCAGTACTTC. It is translated as CSVGGDGAYEQYF.

This clonotype was observed many times. This chain links TRBV12-3 or TRBV12-4 with TRBJ2-5; tentative D call: TRBD2 (6 bases). The V end was cut by 8 bases, the J end by 2 bases, with 12 bases between. This CDR3 contains 13 residues. In DNA form, the CDR3 reads TGTGCCAGCGGTGATAGCGGACAAGAGACCCAGTACTTC. It is translated as CASGDSGQETQYF.

This clonotype was counted many times. CDR3 in amino acids: CASSTFLGPSYNSPLHF. CDR3 DNA: TGTGCCAGCAGCACATTCCTGGGACCCTCCTATAATTCACCCCTCCACTTT. The V call is TRBV6-5, the J call TRBJ1-6; maybe TRBD1 (5 bases). V lost 6 bases, J lost 0 bases, and 15 bases lay in between. CDR1 is MNHEY and CDR2 is SVGAGI in the germline V gene. The CDR3 covers 17 residues.

To note about this clonotype: The junction shows a germline mismatch at one end, possibly a read error. The chain is built from TRBV6-2 or TRBV6-3 and TRBJ2-5; D call uncertain. Germline assignment: CDR1 MNHEY and CDR2 SVGEGT. The CDR3 is made up of 13 amino acids. CDR3 sequence (DNA): TGTGCCGGCAGTAGGCAGATCCAAGAGACCCAGTACTTC. Its translation: CAGSRQIQETQYF.

This clonotype was found a few times. This chain connects TRBV19 to TRBJ1-5; no firm D call. CDR1 LNHDA and CDR2 SQIVND come from the germline V gene (reference sequence). The CDR3 spans 15 residues. V was clipped by 0 bases and J by 7 bases, with 13 bases between them. The CDR3: CASSIEQPPRQPQHF. Written as DNA, the CDR3 is TGTGCCAGTAGTATAGAACAGCCTCCTCGGCAGCCCCAGCATTTT.

This clonotype appeared a few times. In DNA form, the CDR3 reads TGTGCCTGGACCGATGGCCCGGCCAACGTCCTGACTTTC. Amino acids: CAWTDGPANVLTF. The gene calls are TRBV30 and TRBJ2-6; no firm D call. In germline, CDR1 is GTSNPN, CDR2 SVGIG (reference sequence). V dropped 4 bases and J dropped 6 bases, with 10 bases sitting between them. The CDR3 is 13 residues long.

This clonotype was seen many times. The chain links TRBV5-1 to TRBJ2-7; no definite D call. The CDR3 contains 14 residues. In germline, CDR1 is SGHRS, CDR2 YFSETQ. V gave up 1 base and J gave up 5 bases, with 13 bases separating them. CDR3 amino acids: CASSLRPEENEQYF. In nucleotides, the CDR3 is TGCGCCAGCAGCTTGCGGCCCGAAGAGAACGAGCAGTACTTC.

This clonotype was recorded many times. This chain uses TRBV6-1 with TRBJ2-2; 7 nucleotides agree with TRBD2. The CDR3 is 13 residues long. Germline CDR1 is MNHNS and CDR2 is SASEGT. Trimming took 8 bases from V and 2 from J; bases not matched to a gene: 2. The CDR3 coding sequence is TGTGCCAGCGTGGGACTAAACACCGGGGAGCTGTTTTTT. Protein sequence: CASVGLNTGELFF.

The table lists this clonotype with many counts. This chain connects TRBV19 to TRBJ2-2, with D perhaps TRBD2 (5 bases). Trimming pared 3 bases from V and 6 bases from J, leaving 14 bases between. The germline V gene has CDR1 LNHDA and CDR2 SQIVND (reference sequence). This CDR3 region has 15 residues. The CDR3 nucleotides read TGTGCCAGTAGTATTGGCGGGTCCGGTGCCGGGGAGCTGTTTTTT. Residues: CASSIGGSGAGELFF.

This clonotype appeared many times. The chain couples TRBV12-3 or TRBV12-4 to TRBJ1-5; D unresolved. The CDR3 spans 12 residues. V lost 3 bases, J lost 8 bases, and 8 bases lay in between. The CDR3 coding sequence is TGTGCCAGCAGTTTTAGTGGGGAGCCCCAGCATTTT. It yields the protein CASSFSGEPQHF.

Many counts were recorded for this clonotype. The rearrangement joins TRBV20-1 to TRBJ1-2; the D gene is possibly TRBD1 (6 bases). In germline, CDR1 is DFQATT, CDR2 SNEGSKA (reference sequence). Trimming removed 3 bases from V and 2 bases from J, with 13 bases in between. The CDR3 contains 14 residues. CDR3 protein: CSASSQDRNYGYTF. DNA for the CDR3: TGCAGTGCTAGTAGTCAGGACAGAAACTATGGCTACACCTTC.